Presented here are 5 T cell receptor beta chains from one specimen sequenced in a study of T-cell memory formation after mild COVID-19. TCRdb independently ran MiXCR on the 5' RACE reads; one entry per CDR3 protein. The data show about half a million distinct CDR3 sequences, 15% to 20% seen once. What was sequenced was PBMCs or a T cell subset sorted from them (not recorded which). The source is an adult woman who had mild COVID-19 (a few samples of this study predate the infection). Cell type and time point are not known.

The chain couples TRBV29-1 to TRBJ1-1, with D unclear. The V end lost 6 bases, the J end lost 4 bases, and 12 bases lay between the germline ends. The CDR3 has 12 amino acids. In germline, CDR1 is SQVTM, CDR2 ANQGSEA. The CDR3 sequence is CSVPNWGTEAFF. In nucleotides, the CDR3 is TGCAGCGTGCCAAACTGGGGCACTGAAGCTTTCTTT. Supplemented by reference TRBV29-1 and TRBJ1-1, the full variable domain reads SAVISQKPSRDICQRGTSLTIQCQVDSQVTMMFWYRQQPGQSLTLIATANQGSEATYESGFVIDKFPISRPNLTFSTLTVSNMSPEDSSIYLCSVPNWGTEAFFGQGTRLTVV.

This clonotype was detected a few times. The chain is built from TRBV24-1 and TRBJ1-1, with 10 bases identical to TRBD1. The germline V gene has CDR1 KGHDR and CDR2 SFDVKD. V dropped 4 bases and J dropped 10; count of bases not matched to a gene: 5. The CDR3 is 13 residues long. The CDR3 sequence is CATSDRDRGRAFF. The CDR3 DNA sequence: TGTGCCACCAGTGACCGGGACAGGGGTAGAGCTTTCTTT.

This clonotype was recorded a few times. The chain has TRBV12-3 or TRBV12-4 and TRBJ2-7; 11 bases are a match to TRBD2. J was trimmed by 2 bases and V by 3 bases; bases with no gene match: 9. The CDR3 runs to 17 residues. The CDR3 DNA sequence: TGTGCCAGCAGTTTGAGACGTATAGCGGGAGGGCCCTACGAGCAGTACTTC. Its translation is CASSLRRIAGGPYEQYF.

This clonotype was picked up a small number of times. The V gene is TRBV18, the J gene TRBJ1-5; D not certain. Germline V gene lookup returns CDR1 KGHSH and CDR2 LQKENI. V lost 3 bases and J lost 3, with 12 bases in between. The CDR3 has 15 residues. The CDR3 is CASSPGLSNNQPQHF. CDR3 sequence (DNA): TGTGCCAGCTCACCGGGATTATCGAACAATCAGCCCCAGCATTTT.

The rearrangement uses TRBV5-1 and TRBJ2-4; 7 bases agree with TRBD2. J was trimmed by 6 bases and V by 4 bases; bases with no gene match: 13. The germline gives CDR1 SGHRS, CDR2 YFSETQ. The CDR3 covers 16 residues. The CDR3 DNA follows: TGCGCCAGCAGCCCCTCCGCGGGAGTCTTGCGAAACATTCAGTACTTC. Translated, it gives CASSPSAGVLRNIQYF. The variable domain in full, completed from reference TRBV5-1 and TRBJ2-4, reads KAGVTQTPRYLIKTRGQQVTLSCSPISGHRSVSWYQQTPGQGLQFLFEYFSETQRNKGNFPGRFSGRQFSNSRSEMNVSTLELGDSALYLCASSPSAGVLRNIQYFGAGTRLSVL.